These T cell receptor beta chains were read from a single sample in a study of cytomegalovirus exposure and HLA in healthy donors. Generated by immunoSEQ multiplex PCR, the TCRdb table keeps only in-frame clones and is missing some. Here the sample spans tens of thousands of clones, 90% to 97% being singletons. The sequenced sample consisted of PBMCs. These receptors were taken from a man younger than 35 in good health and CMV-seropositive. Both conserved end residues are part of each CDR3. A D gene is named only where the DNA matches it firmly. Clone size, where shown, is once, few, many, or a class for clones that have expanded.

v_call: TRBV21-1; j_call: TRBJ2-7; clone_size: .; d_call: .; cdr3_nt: TGTGCCACAATGATTGGGACTAGCGGGAGAAGAAACGAGCAGTACTTC; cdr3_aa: CATMIGTSGRRNEQYF
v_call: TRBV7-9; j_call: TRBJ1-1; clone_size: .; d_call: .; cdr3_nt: TGTGCCAGCAGCCCTCCTCGGGAAGCTTTCTTT; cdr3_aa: CASSPPREAFF
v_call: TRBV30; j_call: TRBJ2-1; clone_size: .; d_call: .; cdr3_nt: TGTGCCTGGAGTCATCAGGGTGATGAGCAGTTCTTC; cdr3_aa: CAWSHQGDEQFF
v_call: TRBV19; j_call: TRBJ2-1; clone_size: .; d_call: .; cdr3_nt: TGTGCCAGTAGTATGGCTAGCAGGAGTTACAATGAGCAGTTCTTC; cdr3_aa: CASSMASRSYNEQFF
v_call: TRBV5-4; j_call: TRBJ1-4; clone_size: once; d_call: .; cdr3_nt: TGTGCCAGCAGCTACACAGGGTCCTGGATTAATGAAAAACTGTTTTTT; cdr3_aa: CASSYTGSWINEKLFF
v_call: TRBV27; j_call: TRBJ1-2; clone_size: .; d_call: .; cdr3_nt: TGTGCCAGCAGCCCGCAGCGTACTAACTATGGCTACACCTTC; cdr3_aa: CASSPQRTNYGYTF
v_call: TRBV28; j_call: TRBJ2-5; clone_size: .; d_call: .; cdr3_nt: TGTGCCAGCCTCCCCCGGGGACTCAAGCAAGAGACCCAGTACTTC; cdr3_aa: CASLPRGLKQETQYF
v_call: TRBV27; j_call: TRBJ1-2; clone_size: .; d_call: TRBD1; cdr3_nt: TGTGCCAGCAGTTTGGGGGACAGGGGCGGCTACACCTTC; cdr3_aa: CASSLGDRGGYTF
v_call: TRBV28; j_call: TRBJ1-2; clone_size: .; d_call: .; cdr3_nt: TGTGCCAGCAGCCCAGGCTATGGCTACACCTTC; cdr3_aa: CASSPGYGYTF
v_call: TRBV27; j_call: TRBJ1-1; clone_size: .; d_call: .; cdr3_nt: TGTGCCAGCAGTACCGTAGGCGACGGGGGCACTGAAGCTTTCTTT; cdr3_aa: CASSTVGDGGTEAFF
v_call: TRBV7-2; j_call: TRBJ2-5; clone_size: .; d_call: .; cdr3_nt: TGTGCCAGCAGCCCCCCAGGCGTTCAAGAGACCCAGTACTTC; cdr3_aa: CASSPPGVQETQYF
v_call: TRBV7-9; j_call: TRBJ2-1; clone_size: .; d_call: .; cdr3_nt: TGTGCCAGCAGCACAGACTACCAACCTGGCAATGAGCAGTTCTTC; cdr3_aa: CASSTDYQPGNEQFF
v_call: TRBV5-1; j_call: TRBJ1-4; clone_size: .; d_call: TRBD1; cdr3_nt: TGCGCCAGCAGTGGGACAGATCCTAATGAAAAACTGTTTTTT; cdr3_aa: CASSGTDPNEKLFF
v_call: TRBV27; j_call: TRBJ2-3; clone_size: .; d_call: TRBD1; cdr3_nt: TGTGCCAGCAGCACCGGGACAGGGGACACAGATACGCAGTATTTT; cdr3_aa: CASSTGTGDTDTQYF
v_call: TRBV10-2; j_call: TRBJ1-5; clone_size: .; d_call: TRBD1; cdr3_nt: TGCGCCAGCAGGGCCGGGACAGGGTGGCAGCCCCAGCATTTT; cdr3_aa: CASRAGTGWQPQHF
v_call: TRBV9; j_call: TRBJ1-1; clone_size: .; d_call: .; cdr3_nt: TGTGCCAGCAGCCCTCGGGGGGCGGCTGAAGCTTTCTTT; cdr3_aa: CASSPRGAAEAFF
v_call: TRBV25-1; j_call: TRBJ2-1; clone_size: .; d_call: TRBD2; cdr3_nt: TGTGCCAGCAGTAGGGTAGCGGGAGTAGGCAATGAGCAGTTCTTC; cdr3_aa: CASSRVAGVGNEQFF
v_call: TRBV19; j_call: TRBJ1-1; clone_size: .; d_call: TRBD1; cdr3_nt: TGTGCCAGTAGTTTTTGGACAAGACAGGGGTACACTGAAGCTTTCTTT; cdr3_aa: CASSFWTRQGYTEAFF